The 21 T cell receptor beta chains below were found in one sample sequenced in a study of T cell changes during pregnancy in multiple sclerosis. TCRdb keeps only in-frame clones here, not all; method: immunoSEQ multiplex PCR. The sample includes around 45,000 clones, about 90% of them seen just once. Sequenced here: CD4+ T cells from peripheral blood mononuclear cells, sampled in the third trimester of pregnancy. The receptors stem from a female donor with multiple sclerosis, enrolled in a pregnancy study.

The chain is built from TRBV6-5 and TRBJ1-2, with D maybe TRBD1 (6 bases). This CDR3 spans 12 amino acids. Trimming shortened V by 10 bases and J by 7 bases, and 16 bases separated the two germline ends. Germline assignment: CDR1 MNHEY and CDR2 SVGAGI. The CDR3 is CAIWGGAAGYTF. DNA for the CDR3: TGTGCCATCTGGGGGGGGGCGGCTGGCTACACCTTC.

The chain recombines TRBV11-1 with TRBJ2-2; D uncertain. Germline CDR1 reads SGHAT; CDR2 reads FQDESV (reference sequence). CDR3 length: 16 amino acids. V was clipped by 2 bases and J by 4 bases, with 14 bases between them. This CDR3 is CASSLFLVIGTGELFF. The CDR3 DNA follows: TGTGCCAGCAGCTTATTCTTGGTGATCGGCACCGGGGAGCTGTTTTTT.

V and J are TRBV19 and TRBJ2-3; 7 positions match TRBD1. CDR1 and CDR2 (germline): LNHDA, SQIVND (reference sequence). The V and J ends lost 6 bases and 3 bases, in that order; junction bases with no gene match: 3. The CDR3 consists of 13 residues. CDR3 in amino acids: CASRRTGTDTQYF. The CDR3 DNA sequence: TGTGCCAGTAGAAGGACAGGAACAGATACGCAGTATTTT. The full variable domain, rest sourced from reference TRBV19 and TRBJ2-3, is DGGITQSPKYLFRKEGQNVTLSCEQNLNHDAMYWYRQDPGQGLRLIYYSQIVNDFQKGDIAEGYSVSREKKESFPLTVTSAQKNPTAFYLCASRRTGTDTQYFGPGTRLTVL.

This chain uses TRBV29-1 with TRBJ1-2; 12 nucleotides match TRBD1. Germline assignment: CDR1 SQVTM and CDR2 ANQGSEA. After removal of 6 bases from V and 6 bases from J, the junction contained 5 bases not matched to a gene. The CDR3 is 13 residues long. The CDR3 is CSVGDRGHNGYTF. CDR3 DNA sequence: TGCAGCGTGGGGGACAGGGGGCATAATGGCTACACCTTC.

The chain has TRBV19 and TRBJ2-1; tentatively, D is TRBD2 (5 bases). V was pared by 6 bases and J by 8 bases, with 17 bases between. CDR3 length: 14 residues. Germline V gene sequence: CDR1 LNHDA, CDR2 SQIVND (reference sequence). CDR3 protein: CASSKDWASDEQFF. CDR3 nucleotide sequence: TGTGCCAGTAGCAAGGACTGGGCCTCGGATGAGCAGTTCTTC.

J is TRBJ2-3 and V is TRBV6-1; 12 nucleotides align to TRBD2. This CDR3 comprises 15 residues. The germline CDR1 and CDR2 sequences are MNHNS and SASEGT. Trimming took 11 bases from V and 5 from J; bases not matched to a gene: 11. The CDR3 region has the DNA TGTGCCGGACGGACCCCGGGACTAGCGGGAGATACGCAGTATTTT. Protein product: CAGRTPGLAGDTQYF.

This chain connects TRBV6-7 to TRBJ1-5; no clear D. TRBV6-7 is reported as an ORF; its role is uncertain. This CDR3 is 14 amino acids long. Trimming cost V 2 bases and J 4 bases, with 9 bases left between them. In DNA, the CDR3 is TGTGCCAGCAGTTACCAGCCCGGGAATCAGCCCCAGCATTTT. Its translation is CASSYQPGNQPQHF.

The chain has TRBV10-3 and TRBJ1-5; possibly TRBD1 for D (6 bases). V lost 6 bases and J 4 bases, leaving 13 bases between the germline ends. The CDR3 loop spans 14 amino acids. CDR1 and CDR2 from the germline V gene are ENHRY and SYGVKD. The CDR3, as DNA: TGTGCCATCAGAGGGGAGGGGGAAAATCAGCCCCAGCATTTT. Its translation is CAIRGEGENQPQHF.

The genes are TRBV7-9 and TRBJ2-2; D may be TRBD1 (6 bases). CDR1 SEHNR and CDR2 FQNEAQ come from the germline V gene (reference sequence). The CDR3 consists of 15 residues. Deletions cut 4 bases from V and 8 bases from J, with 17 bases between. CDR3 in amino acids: CASSSPGHTIGELFF. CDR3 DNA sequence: TGTGCCAGCAGCTCCCCGGGACACACTATTGGGGAGCTGTTTTTT.

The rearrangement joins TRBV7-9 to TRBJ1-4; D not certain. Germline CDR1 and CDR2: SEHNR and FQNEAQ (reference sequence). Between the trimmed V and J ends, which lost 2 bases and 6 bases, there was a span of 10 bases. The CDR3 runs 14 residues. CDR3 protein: CASSLSPGYEKLFF. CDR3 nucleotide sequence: TGTGCCAGCAGCTTATCGCCAGGCTATGAAAAACTGTTTTTT.

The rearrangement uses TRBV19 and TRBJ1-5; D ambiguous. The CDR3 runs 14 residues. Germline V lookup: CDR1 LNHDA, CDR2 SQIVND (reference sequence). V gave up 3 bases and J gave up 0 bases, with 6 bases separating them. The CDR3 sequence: CASSIGSSNQPQHF. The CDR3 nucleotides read TGTGCCAGTAGTATTGGGAGTAGCAATCAGCCCCAGCATTTT. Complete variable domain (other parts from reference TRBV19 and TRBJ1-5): DGGITQSPKYLFRKEGQNVTLSCEQNLNHDAMYWYRQDPGQGLRLIYYSQIVNDFQKGDIAEGYSVSREKKESFPLTVTSAQKNPTAFYLCASSIGSSNQPQHFGDGTRLSIL.

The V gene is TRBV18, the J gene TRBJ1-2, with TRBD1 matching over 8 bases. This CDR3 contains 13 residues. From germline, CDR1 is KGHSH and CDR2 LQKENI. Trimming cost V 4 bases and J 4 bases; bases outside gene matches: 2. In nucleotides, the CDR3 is TGTGCCAGCTCACTACAGGGGGTCTATGGCTACACCTTC. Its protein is CASSLQGVYGYTF. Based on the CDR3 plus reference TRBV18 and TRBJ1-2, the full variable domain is NAGVMQNPRHLVRRRGQEARLRCSPMKGHSHVYWYRQLPEEGLKFMVYLQKENIIDESGMPKERFSAEFPKEGPSILRIQQVVRGDSAAYFCASSLQGVYGYTFGSGTRLTVV.

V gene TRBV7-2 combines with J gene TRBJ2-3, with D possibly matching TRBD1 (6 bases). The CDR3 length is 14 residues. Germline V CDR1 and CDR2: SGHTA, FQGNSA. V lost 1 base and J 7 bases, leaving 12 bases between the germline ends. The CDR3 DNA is TGTGCCAGCAGCTTAGGCCTCTGGGGGCATACGCAGTATTTT. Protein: CASSLGLWGHTQYF.

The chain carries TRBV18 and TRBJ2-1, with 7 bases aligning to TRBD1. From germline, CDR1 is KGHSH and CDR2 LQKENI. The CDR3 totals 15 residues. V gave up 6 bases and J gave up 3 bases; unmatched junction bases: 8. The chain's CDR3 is CASSLRDSSYNEQFF. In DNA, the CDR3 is TGTGCCAGCTCCCTACGGGACAGCAGCTACAATGAGCAGTTCTTC.

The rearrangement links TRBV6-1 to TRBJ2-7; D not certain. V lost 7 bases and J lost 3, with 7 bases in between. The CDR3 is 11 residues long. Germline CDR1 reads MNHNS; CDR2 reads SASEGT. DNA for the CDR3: TGTGCCAGCACCCTACTCTACGAGCAGTACTTC. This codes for CASTLLYEQYF.

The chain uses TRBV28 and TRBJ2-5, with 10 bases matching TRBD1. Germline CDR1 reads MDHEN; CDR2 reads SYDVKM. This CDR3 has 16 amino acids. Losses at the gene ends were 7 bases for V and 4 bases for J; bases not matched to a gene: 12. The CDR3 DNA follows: TGTGCCAGCACCCAATTGGACAGGGGGGGTATAGAGACCCAGTACTTC. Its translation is CASTQLDRGGIETQYF. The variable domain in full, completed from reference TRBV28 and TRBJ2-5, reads DVKVTQSSRYLVKRTGEKVFLECVQDMDHENMFWYRQDPGLGLRLIYFSYDVKMKEKGDIPEGYSVSREKKERFSLILESASTNQTSMYLCASTQLDRGGIETQYFGPGTRLLVL.

CDR3 loop: CAISELTSSEQFF. The DNA for the CDR3 is TGTGCCATCAGTGAGCTGACTAGCTCTGAGCAGTTCTTC. The chain couples TRBV10-3 to TRBJ2-1, with TRBD2 matching over 7 bases. This CDR3 is built from 13 residues. Trimming took 2 bases from V and 9 from J; bases not matched to a gene: 4. Germline loops: CDR1 ENHRY, CDR2 SYGVKD.

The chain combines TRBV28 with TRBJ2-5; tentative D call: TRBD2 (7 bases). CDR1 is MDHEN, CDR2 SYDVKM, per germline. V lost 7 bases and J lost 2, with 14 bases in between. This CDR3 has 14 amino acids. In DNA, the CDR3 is TGTGCCAGCACTGGGGGGGGGCATCAAGAGACCCAGTACTTC. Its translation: CASTGGGHQETQYF.

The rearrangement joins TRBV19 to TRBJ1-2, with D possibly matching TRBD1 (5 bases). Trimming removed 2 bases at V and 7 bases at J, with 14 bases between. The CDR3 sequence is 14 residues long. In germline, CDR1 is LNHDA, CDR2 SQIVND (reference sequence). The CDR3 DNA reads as TGTGCCAGTAGTATACTTGGGCAGGGAAGTGGCTACACCTTC. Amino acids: CASSILGQGSGYTF.

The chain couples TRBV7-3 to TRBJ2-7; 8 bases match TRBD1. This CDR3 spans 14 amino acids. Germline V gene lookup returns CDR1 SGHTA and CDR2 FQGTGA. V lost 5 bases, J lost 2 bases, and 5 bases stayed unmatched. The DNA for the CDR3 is TGTGCCAGCAGCGCGGGACAGGCCCCCTACGAGCAGTACTTC. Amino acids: CASSAGQAPYEQYF.

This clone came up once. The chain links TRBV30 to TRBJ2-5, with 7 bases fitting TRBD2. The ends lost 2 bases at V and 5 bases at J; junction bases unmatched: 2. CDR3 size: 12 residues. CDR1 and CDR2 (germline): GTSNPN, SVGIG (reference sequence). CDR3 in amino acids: CAWSSGTETQYF. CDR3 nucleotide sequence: TGTGCCTGGAGTAGCGGGACGGAGACCCAGTACTTC.